The 24 T cell receptor beta chains below come from one sample, sequenced in a study of cytomegalovirus exposure and HLA in healthy donors. It was with 60 Vbeta and 13 Jbeta primers that the PCR ran. The data were produced by immunoSEQ multiplex PCR, yet TCRdb's version contains in-frame clones alone and is incomplete. The sample gives about 110,000 clones, more than 75% of which show up once; about 6% is in the top ten. The specimen sequenced was PBMCs. All receptors derive from a woman aged 45-65 years in good health and CMV-seropositive.

The chain has TRBV9 and TRBJ2-3; perhaps TRBD2 as D (5 bases). Germline CDR1 is SGDLS and CDR2 is YYNGEE. V lost 0 bases, J lost 4 bases, and 15 bases lay in between. The CDR3 has 16 amino acids. The CDR3 DNA sequence: TGTGCCAGCAGCGTAGGAGCGGTCAGCCCCCCAGATACGCAGTATTTT. It is translated as CASSVGAVSPPDTQYF.

V and J are TRBV28 and TRBJ2-5, with D possibly matching TRBD2 (5 bases). Per the germline V gene, CDR1 is MDHEN and CDR2 is SYDVKM. The CDR3 consists of 13 residues. V lost 3 bases and J lost 1, with 6 bases in between. The chain's CDR3 is CASSLEVQETQYF. CDR3 coding DNA: TGTGCCAGCAGTTTGGAGGTCCAAGAGACCCAGTACTTC. The full variable domain, in which reference TRBV28 and TRBJ2-5 provide the parts outside the CDR3, is DVKVTQSSRYLVKRTGEKVFLECVQDMDHENMFWYRQDPGLGLRLIYFSYDVKMKEKGDIPEGYSVSREKKERFSLILESASTNQTSMYLCASSLEVQETQYFGPGTRLLVL.

The gene calls are TRBV6-5 and TRBJ1-2; no clear D gene. The germline CDR1 and CDR2 sequences are MNHEY and SVGAGI. V was clipped by 4 bases and J by 4 bases, with 16 bases between them. This CDR3 has 15 residues. The CDR3 region has the DNA TGTGCCAGCAGTTTTCGTACATCAGGATCCTATGGCTACACCTTC. This codes for CASSFRTSGSYGYTF.

The rearrangement uses TRBV2 and TRBJ2-1; 8 bases line up with TRBD2. From germline, CDR1 is SNHLY and CDR2 FYNNEI. J gave up 3 bases and V 6 bases, and 1 base lay outside the gene matches. CDR3 length: 13 residues. The DNA for the CDR3 is TGTGCCAGCAGACTAGCGGTCTACAATGAGCAGTTCTTC. This encodes CASRLAVYNEQFF.

The chain couples TRBV12-2 to TRBJ1-1; the table's D gene call, TRBD1, was not cross checked with the DNA. TRBV12-2 is tagged as a pseudogene. The CDR3 runs 14 residues. This CDR3 is CASRSGQGGPEAFF. The CDR3 coding sequence is TGTGCAAGTCGCTCCGGACAGGGTGGGCCTGAAGCTTTCTTT.

This sequence joins TRBV6-5 and TRBJ2-1; 7 bases align to TRBD1. Germline V gene data show CDR1 as MNHEY and CDR2 as SVGAGI. The ends lost 0 bases at V and 11 bases at J; junction bases unmatched: 1. The CDR3 has 12 residues. The chain's CDR3 is CASSYSTGQQFF. In DNA, the CDR3 is TGTGCCAGCAGTTACTCGACAGGGCAGCAGTTCTTC.

J is TRBJ2-3 and V is TRBV2; 9 bases map to TRBD1. Trimming cost V 5 bases and J 1 base; bases outside gene matches: 4. This CDR3 has 15 amino acids. The germline gives CDR1 SNHLY, CDR2 FYNNEI. The CDR3 DNA reads as TGTGCCAGCAGTTCCAGGGACAGGGGCACAGATACGCAGTATTTT. Amino acid sequence: CASSSRDRGTDTQYF. Using reference TRBV2 and TRBJ2-3 for the parts outside the CDR3, the full variable domain is EPEVTQTPSHQVTQMGQEVILRCVPISNHLYFYWYRQILGQKVEFLVSFYNNEISEKSEIFDDQFSVERPDGSNFTLKIRSTKLEDSAMYFCASSSRDRGTDTQYFGPGTRLTVL.

The chain combines TRBV28 with TRBJ2-1; 9 nucleotides line up with TRBD1. V was clipped by 5 bases and J by 5 bases; unmatched bases: 10. The CDR3 is 16 amino acids. Germline CDR1 MDHEN, CDR2 SYDVKM. CDR3 in amino acids: CASSPLRDREDNEQFF. As DNA, the CDR3 is TGTGCCAGCAGTCCCCTCCGGGACAGGGAGGACAATGAGCAGTTCTTC.

In this sample, this clone turned up once. The J gene is TRBJ2-7, the V gene TRBV6-1; D perhaps matches TRBD2 (6 bases). V was cut by 5 bases and J by 4 bases, with 15 bases left in between. The CDR3 contains 14 residues. Germline loops: CDR1 MNHNS, CDR2 SASEGT. The chain's CDR3 is CASSSRDWQYEQYF. CDR3 nucleotides: TGTGCCAGCAGTTCTCGGGACTGGCAGTACGAGCAGTACTTC.

The J gene is TRBJ1-5, the V gene TRBV2; 7 nucleotides align to TRBD1. CDR3 length: 16 amino acids. From germline, CDR1 is SNHLY and CDR2 FYNNEI. V was pared by 5 bases and J by 0 bases, with 7 bases of the junction left unmatched. The CDR3 DNA is TGTGCCAGCAGTAAGCAGGGGGTGGGTAGCAATCAGCCCCAGCATTTT. It encodes CASSKQGVGSNQPQHF.

The chain carries TRBV10-3 and TRBJ2-5, with a possible D match to TRBD1 (6 bases). The J call could be wrong; TRBJ2-7 is a better fit for the DNA end. CDR3 length equals 12 residues. CDR1 and CDR2 from the germline V gene are ENHRY and SYGVKD. Here the CDR3 reads CAISPRQAEQYF. The CDR3 DNA follows: TGTGCCATCTCCCCCCGACAGGCCGAGCAGTACTTC.

The chain links TRBV5-1 to TRBJ2-5; TRBD2 might be the D (6 bases). This CDR3 region has 15 residues. Germline CDR1 reads SGHRS; CDR2 reads YFSETQ. V was shortened by 0 bases and J by 5 bases, with 14 bases between the two germline ends. CDR3: CASSLDPGLWETQYF. DNA for the CDR3: TGCGCCAGCAGCTTGGACCCGGGACTCTGGGAGACCCAGTACTTC.

The J gene is TRBJ1-4, the V gene TRBV5-5; D might be TRBD1 (5 bases). Germline values: CDR1 SGHKS, CDR2 YYEKEE (reference sequence). The CDR3 is 11 amino acids. Trimming took 1 base from V and 17 from J, leaving 12 bases between them. For the CDR3, the DNA is TGTGCCAGCAGCTTGAAGGGGCTATCTTTTTTT. Residues: CASSLKGLSFF.

This chain joins TRBV9 and TRBJ2-1, with D perhaps matching TRBD1 (5 bases). The germline gives CDR1 SGDLS, CDR2 YYNGEE. There are 16 residues in the CDR3. The V end lost 0 bases, the J end lost 1 base, and 11 bases lay between the germline ends. CDR3 amino acids: CASSVGDRQSYNEQFF. CDR3 DNA: TGTGCCAGCAGCGTAGGCGATCGACAGTCCTACAATGAGCAGTTCTTC.

The chain couples TRBV7-2 to TRBJ2-1, with 9 bases aligning to TRBD1. Germline-derived CDR1 and CDR2 are SGHTA and FQGNSA. J was trimmed by 10 bases and V by 3 bases; bases with no gene match: 13. The CDR3 has 16 residues. CDR3 protein: CASSFAWDRVSREQFF. The CDR3 DNA follows: TGTGCCAGCAGCTTCGCCTGGGACAGGGTATCGCGGGAGCAGTTCTTC.

CDR3: CASSLTGADTEAFF. The CDR3 nucleotides are TGTGCCAGCAGCTTGACAGGGGCAGACACTGAAGCTTTCTTT. The chain joins TRBV5-4 to TRBJ1-1, with 7 bases fitting TRBD1. The V gene's germline CDR1 is SGHNT and CDR2 YYREEE (reference sequence). Germline trimming cut 1 base from V and 3 bases from J; bases unmatched to any gene: 3. The CDR3 consists of 14 residues.

V is TRBV19 and J is TRBJ1-4, with no clear D. CDR1 is LNHDA and CDR2 is SQIVND in the germline V gene (reference sequence). V lost 9 bases and J 5 bases, leaving 13 bases between the germline ends. This CDR3 is built from 13 residues. In DNA form, the CDR3 reads TGTGCCAGCGATCGGAGCGGAAATGAAAAACTGTTTTTT. Translated, it gives CASDRSGNEKLFF.

This sequence joins TRBV19 and TRBJ1-4; tentatively, D is TRBD1 (5 bases). V lost 2 bases to trimming and J lost 0 bases, with 10 bases between them. This CDR3 spans 16 amino acids. Germline CDR1 reads LNHDA; CDR2 reads SQIVND (reference sequence). The CDR3 protein is CASSIIGGSTNEKLFF. CDR3 DNA sequence: TGTGCCAGTAGTATAATCGGGGGTTCAACTAATGAAAAACTGTTTTTT.

The chain combines TRBV18 with TRBJ1-3; a possible D gene is TRBD1 (5 bases). Looked up from germline, CDR1 is KGHSH and CDR2 is LQKENI. Trimming removed 6 bases from V and 0 bases from J, with 12 bases in between. CDR3 length: 15 amino acids. CDR3 region: CASSQTARSGNTIYF. The CDR3 DNA follows: TGTGCCAGCTCGCAGACAGCGCGCTCTGGAAACACCATATATTTT.

The chain carries TRBV4-1 and TRBJ2-7, with 12 bases identical to TRBD2. From germline, CDR1 is MGHRA and CDR2 YSYEKL. The CDR3 has 16 amino acids. Germline trimming cut 1 base from V and 3 bases from J; bases unmatched to any gene: 4. CDR3 bases: TGCGCCAGCAGCCAAGGACTAGCGGGGGCCCGCTACGAGCAGTACTTC. As protein: CASSQGLAGARYEQYF.

Remarks on this clone: Since the CDR3 does not end with the conserved phenylalanine or tryptophan, this likely comes from a read error. This sequence joins TRBV28 and TRBJ2-7; D may be TRBD1 (5 bases). Germline V lookup: CDR1 MDHEN, CDR2 SYDVKM. V lost 5 bases to trimming and J lost 8 bases, with 13 bases between them. The CDR3 sequence is 12 residues long. CDR3 loop: CASSPRVVKQYL. The CDR3 DNA sequence: TGTGCCAGCAGTCCCAGGGTTGTTAAGCAGTACCTC.

The chain carries TRBV11-2 and TRBJ1-1; no reliable D call. Between the trimmed V and J ends, which lost 1 base and 5 bases, there was a span of 20 bases. The germline CDR1 and CDR2 sequences are SGHAT and FQNNGV. The CDR3 is made up of 17 amino acids. The CDR3 DNA reads as TGTGCCAGCAGCTTAGCTAGGTGGAGGTCTCAACAAACTGAAGCTTTCTTT. Translated: CASSLARWRSQQTEAFF.

The chain carries TRBV5-6 and TRBJ1-2, with 7 bases identical to TRBD1. J lost 3 bases, V lost 1 base, and 12 bases had no gene match. This CDR3 is 17 amino acids long. Germline values: CDR1 SGHDT, CDR2 YYEEEE. The CDR3 region is CASSLFLLTGPYYGYTF. The CDR3 nucleotides read TGTGCCAGCAGCTTGTTCTTGTTGACAGGGCCTTACTATGGCTACACCTTC.

As DNA, the CDR3 is TGTGCCAGCAAGGTCCTCGTAAGCGGGGGGGCGGGAGAGCAGTACTTC. It encodes CASKVLVSGGAGEQYF. The V gene is TRBV2, the J gene TRBJ2-5; 10 bases agree with TRBD2. The V and J ends lost 7 bases and 11 bases, in that order; junction bases with no gene match: 19. Germline CDR1 SNHLY, CDR2 FYNNEI. CDR3 length equals 16 residues.